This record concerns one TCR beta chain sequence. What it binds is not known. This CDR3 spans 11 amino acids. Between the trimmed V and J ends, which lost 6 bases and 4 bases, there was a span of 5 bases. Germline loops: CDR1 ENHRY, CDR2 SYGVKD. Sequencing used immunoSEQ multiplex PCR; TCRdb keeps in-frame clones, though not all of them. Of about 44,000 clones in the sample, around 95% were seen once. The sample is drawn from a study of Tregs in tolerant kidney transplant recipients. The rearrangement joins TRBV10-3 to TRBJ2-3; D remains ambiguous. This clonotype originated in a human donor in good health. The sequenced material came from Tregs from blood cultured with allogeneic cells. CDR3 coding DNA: TGTGCCATCAGCGCGGCAGATACGCAGTATTTT. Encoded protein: CAISAADTQYF.